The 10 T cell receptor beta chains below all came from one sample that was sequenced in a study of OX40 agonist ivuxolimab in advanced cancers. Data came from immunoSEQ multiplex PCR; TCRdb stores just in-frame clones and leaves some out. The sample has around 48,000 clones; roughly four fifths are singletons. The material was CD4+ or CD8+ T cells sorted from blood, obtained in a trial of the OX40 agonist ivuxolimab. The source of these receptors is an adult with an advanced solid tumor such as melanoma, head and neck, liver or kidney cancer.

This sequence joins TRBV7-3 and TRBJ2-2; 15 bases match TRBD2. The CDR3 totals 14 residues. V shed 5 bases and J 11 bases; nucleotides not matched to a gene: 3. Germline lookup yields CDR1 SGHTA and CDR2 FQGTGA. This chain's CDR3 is CASSTGLAGGELFF. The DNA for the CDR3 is TGTGCCAGCAGCACGGGACTAGCGGGAGGCGAGCTGTTTTTT.

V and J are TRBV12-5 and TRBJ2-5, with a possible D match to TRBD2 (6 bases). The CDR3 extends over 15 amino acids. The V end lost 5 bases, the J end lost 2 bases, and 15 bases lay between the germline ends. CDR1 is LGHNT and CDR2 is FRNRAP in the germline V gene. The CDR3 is CASGDSGSPQETQYF. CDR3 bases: TGTGCTAGTGGTGACTCCGGGAGTCCTCAAGAGACCCAGTACTTC. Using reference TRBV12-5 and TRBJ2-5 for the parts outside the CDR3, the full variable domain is DARVTQTPRHKVTEMGQEVTMRCQPILGHNTVFWYRQTMMQGLELLAYFRNRAPLDDSGMPKDRFSAEMPDATLATLKIQPSEPRDSAVYFCASGDSGSPQETQYFGPGTRLLVL.

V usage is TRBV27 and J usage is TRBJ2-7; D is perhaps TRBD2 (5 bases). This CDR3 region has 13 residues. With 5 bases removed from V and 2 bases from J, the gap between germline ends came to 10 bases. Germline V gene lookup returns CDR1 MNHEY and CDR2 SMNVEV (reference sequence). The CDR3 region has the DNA TGTGCCAGCAGTCGCGGGCCAGCCTACGAGCAGTACTTC. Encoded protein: CASSRGPAYEQYF.

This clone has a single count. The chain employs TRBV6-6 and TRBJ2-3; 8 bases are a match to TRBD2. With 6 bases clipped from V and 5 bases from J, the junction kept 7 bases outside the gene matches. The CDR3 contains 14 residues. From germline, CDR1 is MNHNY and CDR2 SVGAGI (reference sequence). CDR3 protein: CASRQGLVVDTQYF. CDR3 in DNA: TGTGCCAGCAGGCAGGGACTAGTCGTAGATACGCAGTATTTT.

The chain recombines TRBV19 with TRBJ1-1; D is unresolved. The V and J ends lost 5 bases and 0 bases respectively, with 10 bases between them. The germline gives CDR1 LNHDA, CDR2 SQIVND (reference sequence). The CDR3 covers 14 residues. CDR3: CASSFGGLNTEAFF. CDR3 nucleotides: TGTGCCAGTAGTTTTGGAGGGTTGAACACTGAAGCTTTCTTT. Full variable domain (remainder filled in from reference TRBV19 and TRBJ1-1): DGGITQSPKYLFRKEGQNVTLSCEQNLNHDAMYWYRQDPGQGLRLIYYSQIVNDFQKGDIAEGYSVSREKKESFPLTVTSAQKNPTAFYLCASSFGGLNTEAFFGQGTRLTVV.

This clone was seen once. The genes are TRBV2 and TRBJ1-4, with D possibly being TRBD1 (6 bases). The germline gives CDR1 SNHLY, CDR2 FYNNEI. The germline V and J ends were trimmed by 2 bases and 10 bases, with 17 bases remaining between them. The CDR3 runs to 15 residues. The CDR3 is CASSETRGQGRKLFF. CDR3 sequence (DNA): TGTGCCAGCAGTGAAACAAGGGGTCAGGGGAGAAAACTGTTTTTT.

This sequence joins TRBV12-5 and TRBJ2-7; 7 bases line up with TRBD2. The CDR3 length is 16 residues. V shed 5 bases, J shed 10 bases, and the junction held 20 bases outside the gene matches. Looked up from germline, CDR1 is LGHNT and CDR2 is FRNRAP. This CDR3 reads CASGPPGGGALGFQYF. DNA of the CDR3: TGTGCTAGTGGTCCCCCCGGGGGAGGGGCTCTGGGTTTCCAGTACTTC.

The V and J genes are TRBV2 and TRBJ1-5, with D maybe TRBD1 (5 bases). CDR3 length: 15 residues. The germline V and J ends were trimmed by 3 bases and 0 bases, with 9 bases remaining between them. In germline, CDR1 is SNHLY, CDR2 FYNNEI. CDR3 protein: CASSDSGGSNQPQHF. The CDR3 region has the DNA TGTGCCAGCAGTGACTCCGGGGGTAGCAATCAGCCCCAGCATTTT.

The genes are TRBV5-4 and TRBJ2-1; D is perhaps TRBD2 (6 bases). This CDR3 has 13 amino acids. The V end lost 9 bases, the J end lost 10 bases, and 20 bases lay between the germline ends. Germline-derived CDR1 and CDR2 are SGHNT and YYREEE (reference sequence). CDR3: CAIPAGPGREQFF. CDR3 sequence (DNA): TGTGCCATCCCCGCGGGACCGGGCCGGGAGCAGTTCTTC.

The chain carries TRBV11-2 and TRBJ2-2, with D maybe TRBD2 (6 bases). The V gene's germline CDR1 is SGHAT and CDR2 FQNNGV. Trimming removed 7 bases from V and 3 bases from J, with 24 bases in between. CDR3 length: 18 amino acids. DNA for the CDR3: TGTGCCAGCACCTACTCATCTTGGGGGGATAAGGACACCGGGGAGCTGTTTTTT. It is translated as CASTYSSWGDKDTGELFF.